This T cell receptor (beta chain) was retrieved from a study of immune evolution from preneoplasia to lung adenocarcinoma. CDR1 is GTSNPN, CDR2 SVGIG, per germline (reference sequence). This CDR3 spans 13 amino acids. V lost 4 bases and J lost 4; bases outside the gene matches: 4. General observations from the study: Later-stage lesions appeared to have more T cells, more diversity, less clonality.

Notes on this clone: The antigen is unknown.

The assay was immunoSEQ multiplex PCR, and TCRdb's table has in-frame clones only and misses some. The sample yields about 7,500 clones, around three quarters seen once. The receptor was derived from a person in their 40s with lung adenocarcinoma. The V and J genes are TRBV30 and TRBJ1-5; 7 bases are shared with TRBD1. The source material was FFPE invasive lung adenocarcinoma tissue. The CDR3 loop reads CAWNDRVNQPQHF. The CDR3 DNA reads TGTGCCTGGAACGACAGGGTGAATCAGCCCCAGCATTTT.